This T cell receptor beta chain was identified during a study of tumour-infiltrating T cells in Burkitt lymphoma. Produced via immunoSEQ multiplex PCR; TCRdb's table is partial and in-frame only. In the table there are 3,700 or so clones, less than 20% of which are singletons. This TCR was recovered from a human donor with Burkitt lymphoma. Material: tumor tissue.

This chain's CDR3 is CASSVGTGETQYF. The CDR3 DNA follows: TGTGCCAGCAGCGTGGGGACGGGAGAGACCCAGTACTTC. This chain links TRBV7-2 with TRBJ2-5; the D call may be TRBD1 or TRBD2 (5 bases each). Trimming left V 5 bases short and J 4 bases short, with 11 bases between. There are 13 residues in the CDR3. CDR1 is SGHTA, CDR2 FQGNSA, per germline.